Sequencing of this TCR beta chain was carried out in a study of cytotoxic CD8 clonotypes in ibrutinib-treated CLL. Study as a whole: Among the patients, around 10 presented as relapsed/refractory and 15 as treatment-naive; fewer than 18 showed unmutated IGHV. Mean per-sample yields comprised 255,043 productive templates and 94,082 productive rearrangements. Findings and limits, study-wide: Samples were collected at differing times from sustained-remission and progressing patients. Contraction or stability on treatment was seen for public clonotypes, which were uncommon.

Comments on this clone: Its specificity is not known.

Here immunoSEQ multiplex PCR was the method, and the copy in TCRdb shows in-frame clones only, minus some. The sample carries about 86,000 clones, about 82% recorded once. CDR1 and CDR2 (germline): LGHNA, YNFKEQ. V trimming: 4 bases; J trimming: 4 bases; junction bases outside the gene matches: 17. The CDR3 is 19 amino acids. The chain uses TRBV4-2 and TRBJ2-3; the match to TRBD2 covers 10 bases. The sample consisted of PBMCs, taken before ibrutinib treatment. This sequence was found in a human donor with chronic lymphocytic leukemia. CDR3 in DNA: TGTGCCAGCAGCCTCCGAAGGGGGGATAGCGGGAGGTGGTCAGATACGCAGTATTTT. It codes for CASSLRRGDSGRWSDTQYF.